The 21 T cell receptor beta chains below come from one sample, sequenced in a study of HIV-infected patients and healthy controls. Reverse transcription used approximately 500 ng RNA and constant-region primers for alpha and beta. Each of the alpha and beta chains got its own library through chain-specific third strand synthesis with indices. TCRdb fed the 5' RACE reads into MiXCR, producing one record per CDR3 protein. The sample lists fewer than 8,000 distinct CDR3 sequences, more than 7.5% seen once, with around 20% in the top ten. Follow-up blood was drawn about 14 weeks, roughly three months, after antiretroviral therapy began. No cell fractionation was done, so the repertoire covers all unsorted peripheral blood T cells. This sample comprised blood, obtained during antiretroviral therapy. These receptors came from an adult with HIV infection.

This clonotype was seen ten or more times. The V gene is TRBV7-2, the J gene TRBJ1-5; weak D call: TRBD1 (6 bases). Germline V gene lookup returns CDR1 SGHTA and CDR2 FQGNSA. The CDR3 runs to 15 residues. Trimming left V 2 bases short and J 1 base short, with 9 bases between. For the CDR3, the DNA is TGTGCCAGCAGCTTACAGGGGATGAGCAATCAGCCCCAGCATTTT. Protein sequence: CASSLQGMSNQPQHF.

This clonotype qualifies as medium-sized. The gene calls are TRBV4-3 and TRBJ2-3; 10 bases are a match to TRBD1. The CDR3 is made up of 16 amino acids. The V and J ends lost 0 bases and 13 bases, in that order; junction bases with no gene match: 13. Germline V lookup: CDR1 LGHNA, CDR2 YSLEER. In DNA, the CDR3 is TGCGCCAGCAGCCAAGATATCGGGACAGGGGTCCCCATGGAGTATTTT. Translating gives CASSQDIGTGVPMEYF.

Sample share makes this clonotype medium-sized (0.01 to 0.1%). The chain is built from TRBV28 and TRBJ1-4; TRBD1 might be the D (6 bases). CDR1 is MDHEN, CDR2 SYDVKM, per germline. The V end lost 2 bases, the J end lost 7 bases, and 14 bases lay between the germline ends. The CDR3 runs to 15 residues. CDR3 loop: CASSLTQGRGEKLFF. The CDR3 bases are TGTGCCAGCAGTTTAACGCAGGGGCGGGGTGAAAAACTGTTTTTT.

In its sample, this clonotype was seen many times. This chain uses TRBV7-8 with TRBJ1-6; D perhaps matches TRBD1 (6 bases). The germline CDR1 and CDR2 sequences are SGHVS and FQNEAQ. The CDR3 contains 16 residues. Trimming shortened V by 1 base and J by 10 bases, and 17 bases separated the two germline ends. CDR3 DNA sequence: TGTGCCAGCAGCTTAGGGGTGGGGGGCCTGGGGTCACCCCTCCACTTT. It codes for CASSLGVGGLGSPLHF.

The chain couples TRBV18 to TRBJ1-1; a weak D match, TRBD1 (6 bases). The V and J ends lost 0 bases and 0 bases respectively, with 8 bases between them. Per germline, CDR1 KGHSH and CDR2 LQKENI. The CDR3 totals 15 residues. The CDR3 here is CASSPPTGLNTEAFF. In DNA form, the CDR3 reads TGTGCCAGCTCACCACCTACAGGGCTGAACACTGAAGCTTTCTTT.

This clonotype was observed many times. The rearrangement uses TRBV2 and TRBJ2-5; D is ambiguous. Looked up from germline, CDR1 is SNHLY and CDR2 is FYNNEI. The CDR3 totals 15 residues. V lost 2 bases and J 2 bases, leaving 12 bases between the germline ends. CDR3 region: CASSEKGFGQETQYF. In nucleotides, the CDR3 is TGTGCCAGCAGTGAAAAGGGTTTCGGGCAAGAGACCCAGTACTTC.

By proportion, this clonotype is medium-sized. V is TRBV30 and J is TRBJ1-5; TRBD1 matches 10 bases. Germline V gene sequence: CDR1 GTSNPN, CDR2 SVGIG (reference sequence). The CDR3 is made up of 16 amino acids. V trimming: 4 bases; J trimming: 10 bases; junction bases outside the gene matches: 16. CDR3 in amino acids: CAWKGTGDRLRTPQHF. CDR3 sequence (DNA): TGTGCCTGGAAAGGGACAGGGGACCGACTCAGAACTCCCCAGCATTTT. Combining the CDR3 with reference TRBV30 and TRBJ1-5 gives the whole variable domain SQTIHQWPATLVQPVGSPLSLECTVEGTSNPNLYWYRQAAGRGLQLLFYSVGIGQISSEVPQNLSASRPQDRQFILSSKKLLLSDSGFYLCAWKGTGDRLRTPQHFGDGTRLSIL.

The rearrangement links TRBV14 to TRBJ2-3; the match to TRBD2 covers 10 bases. The CDR3 is made up of 15 amino acids. V lost 1 base and J lost 5; bases outside the gene matches: 3. The germline CDR1 and CDR2 sequences are SGHDN and FVKESK. DNA for the CDR3: TGTGCCAGCAGCCAAGTAGGACTAGCGGAAGATACGCAGTATTTT. This sequence encodes CASSQVGLAEDTQYF.

Many counts were recorded for this clonotype. The J gene is TRBJ2-3, the V gene TRBV30; D perhaps matches TRBD2 (6 bases). The ends were cut back, 0 bases at V and 3 bases at J, with 10 bases in the middle. CDR3 length: 14 amino acids. Germline V CDR1 and CDR2: GTSNPN, SVGIG (reference sequence). For the CDR3, the DNA is TGTGCCTGGAGTGTAGGTCGGGAGACAGATACGCAGTATTTT. Translated: CAWSVGRETDTQYF. The complete variable domain, with remaining parts taken from reference TRBV30 and TRBJ2-3, reads SQTIHQWPATLVQPVGSPLSLECTVEGTSNPNLYWYRQAAGRGLQLLFYSVGIGQISSEVPQNLSASRPQDRQFILSSKKLLLSDSGFYLCAWSVGRETDTQYFGPGTRLTVL.

In this sample, this clonotype is medium-sized. The chain uses TRBV27 and TRBJ2-3; no reliable D call. Germline CDR1 is MNHEY and CDR2 is SMNVEV (reference sequence). Trimming shortened V by 4 bases and J by 5 bases, and 10 bases separated the two germline ends. The CDR3 is 13 residues long. The CDR3 DNA reads as TGTGCCAGCAGTTACGTAATAGGAGATACGCAGTATTTT. This translates into CASSYVIGDTQYF.

Ten or more counts support this clonotype. V is TRBV7-9 and J is TRBJ1-1; TRBD1 might be the D (5 bases). V gave up 5 bases and J gave up 5 bases, with 21 bases separating them. The CDR3 is made up of 16 amino acids. Germline V lookup: CDR1 SEHNR, CDR2 FQNEAQ (reference sequence). The DNA of the CDR3 is TGTGCCAGCAGCCCTCTAGGGGAGGGTAGGAAGACTGAAGCTTTCTTT. It specifies CASSPLGEGRKTEAFF.

This clonotype is medium-sized by share. The DNA of the CDR3 is TGTGCCAGCAGCCAGGCAGGGGGCCCCTACAATGAGCAGTTCTTC. Residues: CASSQAGGPYNEQFF. The rearrangement uses TRBV7-9 and TRBJ2-1; 8 positions match TRBD1. Looked up from germline, CDR1 is SEHNR and CDR2 is FQNEAQ (reference sequence). Losses at the gene ends were 5 bases for V and 2 bases for J; bases not matched to a gene: 5. This CDR3 spans 15 amino acids.

By frequency in the sample, this clonotype is medium-sized. J is TRBJ1-3 and V is TRBV18, with D unresolved. Germline-derived CDR1 and CDR2 are KGHSH and LQKENI. The CDR3 loop spans 15 amino acids. Trimming pared 2 bases from V and 0 bases from J, leaving 8 bases between. CDR3 in DNA: TGTGCCAGCTCACCAGACGGTGGCTCTGGAAACACCATATATTTT. Translating gives CASSPDGGSGNTIYF.

This clonotype has ten or more counts. The chain has TRBV9 and TRBJ1-5, with D perhaps matching TRBD1 (5 bases). The CDR3 runs to 16 residues. The V end was cut by 4 bases, the J end by 6 bases, with 20 bases between. Germline values: CDR1 SGDLS, CDR2 YYNGEE. The CDR3 region is CASSPEDGKGRQPQHF. The DNA for the CDR3 is TGTGCCAGCAGCCCCGAAGATGGAAAGGGACGTCAGCCCCAGCATTTT.

This clonotype was seen ten or more times. V is TRBV4-3 and J is TRBJ2-1; D might be TRBD1 (8 bases). V was trimmed by 1 base and J by 7 bases, leaving 14 bases between them. The CDR3 is made up of 15 amino acids. Germline V gene data show CDR1 as LGHNA and CDR2 as YSLEER. CDR3 region: CASSQVNRGGNEQFF. For the CDR3, the DNA is TGCGCCAGCAGCCAAGTTAACAGGGGGGGAAATGAGCAGTTCTTC.

This clonotype turned up a few times. The chain joins TRBV20-1 to TRBJ1-1; a weak D match, TRBD1 (5 bases). This CDR3 is built from 14 residues. Germline CDR1 reads DFQATT; CDR2 reads SNEGSKA (reference sequence). The ends were cut back, 6 bases at V and 0 bases at J, with 14 bases in the middle. CDR3 sequence: CSADFGTVNTEAFF. In DNA form, the CDR3 reads TGCAGTGCCGACTTTGGGACCGTGAACACTGAAGCTTTCTTT.

This clonotype was detected ten times or more. A much larger clone differs by one base, so this may be a read error. The V gene is TRBV7-9, the J gene TRBJ1-5; weak D call: TRBD1 (6 bases). CDR3 length: 14 amino acids. From germline, CDR1 is SEHNR and CDR2 FQNEAQ (reference sequence). CDR3 coding DNA: TGTGCCATCAGCTCCTCAGGGGTTGATCAGCCCCAGCATTTT. Translation: CAISSSGVDQPQHF.

As DNA, the CDR3 is TGTGCCAGCAGTGAAACTGAGGCTCCTATCTCCTACGAGCAGTACTTC. This encodes CASSETEAPISYEQYF. V usage is TRBV2 and J usage is TRBJ2-7; D is undetermined. Trimming left V 2 bases short and J 0 bases short, with 14 bases between. The CDR3 consists of 16 residues. Per the germline V gene, CDR1 is SNHLY and CDR2 is FYNNEI.

In its sample, this clonotype was seen many times. This chain uses TRBV5-5 with TRBJ1-1, with D uncertain. The CDR3 consists of 14 residues. The germline V gene has CDR1 SGHKS and CDR2 YYEKEE (reference sequence). The V end was cut by 5 bases, the J end by 3 bases, with 14 bases between. CDR3 amino acids: CASSPFASDTEAFF. CDR3 sequence (DNA): TGTGCCAGCAGTCCCTTCGCCTCGGACACTGAAGCTTTCTTT.

The V gene is TRBV12-5, the J gene TRBJ2-1; 11 nucleotides line up with TRBD1. The germline V gene has CDR1 LGHNT and CDR2 FRNRAP. CDR3 size: 15 residues. With 7 bases clipped from V and 3 bases from J, the junction kept 5 bases outside the gene matches. As DNA, the CDR3 is TGTGCTAGTGCCGGGACAGGGGGTATCTACAATGAGCAGTTCTTC. Protein sequence: CASAGTGGIYNEQFF. Together with reference TRBV12-5 and TRBJ2-1, the CDR3 gives the full variable domain: DARVTQTPRHKVTEMGQEVTMRCQPILGHNTVFWYRQTMMQGLELLAYFRNRAPLDDSGMPKDRFSAEMPDATLATLKIQPSEPRDSAVYFCASAGTGGIYNEQFFGPGTRLTVL.

The V call is TRBV20-1, the J call TRBJ1-2, with TRBD1 matching 8 bases. This CDR3 has 16 residues. Trimming at V came to 3 bases and at J to 6 bases, leaving 15 bases not matched to a gene. Germline CDR1 and CDR2: DFQATT and SNEGSKA (reference sequence). The CDR3 DNA follows: TGCAGTGCTAGGGATACCTCCAGGGGGCTCAATGATGGCTACACCTTC. It encodes CSARDTSRGLNDGYTF.